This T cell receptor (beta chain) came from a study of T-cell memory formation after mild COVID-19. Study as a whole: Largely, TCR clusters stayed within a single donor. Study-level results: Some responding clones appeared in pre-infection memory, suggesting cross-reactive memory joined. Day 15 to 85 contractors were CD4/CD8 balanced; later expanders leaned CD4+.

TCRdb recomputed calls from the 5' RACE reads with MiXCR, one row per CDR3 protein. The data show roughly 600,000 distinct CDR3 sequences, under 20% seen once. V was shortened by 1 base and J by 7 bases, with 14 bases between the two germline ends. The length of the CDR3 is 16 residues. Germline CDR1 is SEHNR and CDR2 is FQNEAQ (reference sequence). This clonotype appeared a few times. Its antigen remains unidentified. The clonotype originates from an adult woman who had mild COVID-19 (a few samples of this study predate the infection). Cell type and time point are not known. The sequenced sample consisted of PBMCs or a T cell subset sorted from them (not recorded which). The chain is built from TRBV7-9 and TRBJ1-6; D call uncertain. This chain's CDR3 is CASSLDPPDWNSPLHF. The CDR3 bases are TGTGCCAGCAGCTTAGACCCCCCGGATTGGAATTCACCCCTCCACTTT.